These 5 T cell receptor beta chains came from one sample sequenced in a study of shared clonotypes between healthy human individuals. Method: immunoSEQ multiplex PCR; TCRdb's copy keeps in-frame clones and lacks some. This table holds some 550,000 clones, approximately 97% found once. The material sequenced was naive CD4+ T cells sorted from blood. Subset of the sample: CD45RA+ positively selected. These receptors all stem from a woman under 40 in good health.

The chain recombines TRBV25-1 with TRBJ2-7, with a tentative D call TRBD1 (6 bases). Germline V gene data show CDR1 as MGHDK and CDR2 as SYGVNS. V shed 11 bases and J shed 6 bases, with 17 bases lying between them. The CDR3 is made up of 12 amino acids. The chain's CDR3 is CASGTTATEQYF. The CDR3 DNA reads as TGTGCCTCCGGGACAACAGCGACCGAGCAGTACTTC.

This sequence joins TRBV5-4 and TRBJ2-7, with D perhaps TRBD1 or TRBD2 (5 bases each). The CDR3 totals 14 residues. Germline V gene lookup returns CDR1 SGHNT and CDR2 YYREEE (reference sequence). V was pared by 4 bases and J by 8 bases, with 19 bases between. CDR3 DNA: TGTGCCAGCAGCCGTGGGGGAGTGTTAATGAAGCAGTACTTC. This codes for CASSRGGVLMKQYF.

The chain carries TRBV2 and TRBJ2-2; D perhaps matches TRBD1 (6 bases). The CDR3 sequence is 16 residues long. V dropped 6 bases and J dropped 4 bases, with 18 bases sitting between them. CDR1 is SNHLY, CDR2 FYNNEI, per germline. In DNA form, the CDR3 reads TGTGCCAGCAGCGATGTCGAGGGGGTATTCACCGGGGAGCTGTTTTTT. It codes for CASSDVEGVFTGELFF.

The chain joins TRBV19 to TRBJ1-1; unclear D gene. The V end lost 1 base, the J end lost 0 bases, and 12 bases lay between the germline ends. Germline loops: CDR1 LNHDA, CDR2 SQIVND (reference sequence). There are 16 residues in the CDR3. The CDR3 spells CASSIGSEIMNTEAFF. DNA of the CDR3: TGTGCCAGTAGTATAGGGAGCGAGATCATGAACACTGAAGCTTTCTTT.

V gene TRBV6-1 combines with J gene TRBJ1-4, with D maybe TRBD1 (5 bases). V lost 0 bases to trimming and J lost 5 bases, with 10 bases between them. Germline V gives CDR1 MNHNS, CDR2 SASEGT. The CDR3 is made up of 15 amino acids. The CDR3 loop reads CASSEAAGVNEKLFF. CDR3 DNA: TGTGCCAGCAGTGAAGCGGCGGGGGTCAATGAAAAACTGTTTTTT.